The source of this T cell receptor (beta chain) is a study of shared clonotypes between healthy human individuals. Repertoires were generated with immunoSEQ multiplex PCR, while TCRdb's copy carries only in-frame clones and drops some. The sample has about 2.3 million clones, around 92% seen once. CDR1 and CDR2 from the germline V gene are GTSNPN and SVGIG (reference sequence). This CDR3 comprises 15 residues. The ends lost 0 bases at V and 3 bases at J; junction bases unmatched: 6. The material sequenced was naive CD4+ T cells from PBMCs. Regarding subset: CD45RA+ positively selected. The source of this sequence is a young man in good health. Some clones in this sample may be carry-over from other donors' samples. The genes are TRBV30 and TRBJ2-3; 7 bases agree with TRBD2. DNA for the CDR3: TGTGCCTGGAGTGTAGGGCTAGCGGAAACAGATACGCAGTATTTT. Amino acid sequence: CAWSVGLAETDTQYF.